This TCR beta chain was identified in a study of blood T cell repertoires in COVID-19. Study-wide context: Researchers got acute and convalescent COVID-19 samples from the United States, Italy and Spain. The analysed material was cDNA or gDNA that came from T cells, B-cell-depleted T cells, or PBMCs.

Trimming took off 6 bases at V and 5 bases at J, with 13 bases between the two ends. The CDR3 is made up of 14 amino acids. Per germline, CDR1 LGHNT and CDR2 FRNRAP. Original methodology: Reference gene primer amplification gave estimated nucleated cell counts. Using immunoSEQ multiplex PCR, the repertoire was profiled, and TCRdb retains in-frame clones only, with some absent. The DNA was the basis for D and trimming; V, J and clone size are from that table. The sample includes 70,000 or so clones, roughly 82% seen only once; the top ten take around 20%. V gene TRBV12-5 combines with J gene TRBJ1-4, with D maybe TRBD1 (6 bases). This TCR derives from a human donor in a cohort sampled during active COVID-19. Sequencing was done on a sample of peripheral blood. This CDR3 reads CASGRGAGNEKLFF. DNA of the CDR3: TGTGCTAGTGGCCGGGGGGCGGGGAATGAAAAACTGTTTTTT.